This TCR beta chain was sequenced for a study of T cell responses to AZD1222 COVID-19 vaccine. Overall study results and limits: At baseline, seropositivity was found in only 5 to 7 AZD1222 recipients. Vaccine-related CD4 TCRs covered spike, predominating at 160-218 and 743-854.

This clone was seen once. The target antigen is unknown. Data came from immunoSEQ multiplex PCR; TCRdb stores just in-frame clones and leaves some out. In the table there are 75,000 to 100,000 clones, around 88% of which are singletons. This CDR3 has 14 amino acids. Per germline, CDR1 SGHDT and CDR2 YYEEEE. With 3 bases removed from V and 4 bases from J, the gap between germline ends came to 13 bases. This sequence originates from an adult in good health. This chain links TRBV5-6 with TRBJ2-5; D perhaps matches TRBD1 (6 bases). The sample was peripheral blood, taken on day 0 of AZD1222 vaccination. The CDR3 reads CASSSPTGGETQYF. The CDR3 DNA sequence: TGTGCCAGCAGCTCCCCGACAGGAGGAGAGACCCAGTACTTC.